This T cell receptor (beta chain) was recorded in a study of T cell responses to AZD1222 COVID-19 vaccine (dated by TCRdb to the early 2020s). Some background on the complete study: TCR sequencing was performed for about 250 trial participants, of whom about 200 were given two doses of AZD1222 and around 26 were given two doses of MenACWY control vaccine. Trial participants were enrolled into age subgroups of 18-55, 56-69 and 70-plus years, which contained about 150, 27 and 61 TCR-sequenced participants, respectively.

The paper's findings and limits, for the study overall: Participants were mostly white British, with more females than males. The authors suggested clonal diversity may have been underestimated. The vaccine-associated CD4 TCRs covered the entire spike protein, and the dominant responses fell in regions 160-218 and 743-854. Because no day 14 peak-response samples were available, repertoires were characterized only after the peak T cell response. The 56-69-year group was small, and its depth increase did not reach significance, likely because of low power. Conclusions about previously exposed vaccinees are limited, since just five or six AZD1222 recipients were seropositive for SARS-CoV-2 at baseline. After two AZD1222 doses, spike-specific TCR breadth and depth were significantly higher than at day 0 and than in MenACWY recipients. Epitopes outside the regions mutated in the B.1.351 and B.1.1.7 variants were reportedly recognized by nearly half of the unique spike-specific TCRs.

CDR1 and CDR2 (SGHAT, FQNNGV) derive from the germline V gene. From cysteine to phenylalanine, the CDR3 is 15 amino acids long. Here the CDR3 DNA is all that survives: 45 bases in frame from base 1. V is trimmed back by 4 bases and J by 13 bases, and the junction contains 14 bases that no gene match accounts for. The CDR3 regions of human TCRbeta chains were analyzed by immunosequencing. Per the source publication's procedure: Repertoire TCRs were matched against a reference library of SARS-CoV-2-specific TCRs generated with the MIRA antigen-specificity platform. Breadth was defined as the fraction of unique TCRs that were SARS-CoV-2-associated, and depth was defined as the fraction of total T cells that were SARS-CoV-2-associated. Using the MIRA data, each spike-specific TCR was assigned both to the spike region to which the TCR was reactive and to a CD4 or CD8 class. Log10-transformed breadth and depth values were compared by one-way ANOVA with Sidak's multiple comparisons tests. TCRdb obtained this table from immuneACCESS and retained in-frame rearrangements with V and J assigned. These tables miss some clones; where compared with another copy, unresolved V genes account for less than half of the shortfall, and the remainder is unexplained. V and J calls and clone size are those listed in that table; D and trimming were worked out from the DNA. Within this sample are nearly 110,000 clones, with about 93% of them counted one time only. In total, the top ten clones hold roughly 5.6% of the sample.

Reading the label with the study, this specimen's time point is: about 28 days (+/-7) after the second vaccine dose. AZD1222 recipients whose second dose came at about 4 weeks and those whose second dose came at about 12 weeks were combined into one group, since spike-specific TCR depth and breadth did not differ between the two schedules. The vaccinee samples were drawn from two UK trials, COV001 and COV002, one of which was a single-blind randomized controlled phase 2/3 trial testing AZD1222 (ChAdOx1 nCoV-19) in healthy adults. For TCRbeta chain sequencing, PBMC samples from trial participants were taken at day 0 and at day 28 after the second dose. Details on this clone: Its antigen remains undetermined. The sample holds no much larger clone one base away, and base qualities are not on file.

Recombination connected TRBV11-2 to TRBJ2-1; 9 bases in the junction line up with TRBD1. The sample here was peripheral blood, taken 28 days after the second AZD1222 dose. The sequence was collected from an adult who received the AZD1222 COVID-19 vaccine. CDR3 region: CASSSPGQGYHSQFF. The DNA reads TGTGCCAGCAGCTCGCCGGGACAGGGTTACCATTCCCAGTTCTTC.